The entry that follows covers one T cell receptor (beta chain) sequence. The data are from a study of T cell responses to AZD1222 COVID-19 vaccine. Trimming removed 4 bases at V and 0 bases at J, with 10 bases between. The CDR3 is made up of 15 amino acids. Germline V gene sequence: CDR1 LNHDA, CDR2 SQIVND (reference sequence). Method: immunoSEQ multiplex PCR; TCRdb's copy keeps in-frame clones and lacks some. The table lists roughly 120,000 clones, roughly 91% of them singletons. This chain uses TRBV19 with TRBJ1-3; perhaps TRBD1 as D (6 bases). This sample comprised peripheral blood, obtained on day 0 of AZD1222 vaccination. The sequence was collected from an adult in good health. For the CDR3, the DNA is TGTGCCAGTAGTAGAAGACAGGTCTCTGGAAACACCATATATTTT. The encoded protein is CASSRRQVSGNTIYF.